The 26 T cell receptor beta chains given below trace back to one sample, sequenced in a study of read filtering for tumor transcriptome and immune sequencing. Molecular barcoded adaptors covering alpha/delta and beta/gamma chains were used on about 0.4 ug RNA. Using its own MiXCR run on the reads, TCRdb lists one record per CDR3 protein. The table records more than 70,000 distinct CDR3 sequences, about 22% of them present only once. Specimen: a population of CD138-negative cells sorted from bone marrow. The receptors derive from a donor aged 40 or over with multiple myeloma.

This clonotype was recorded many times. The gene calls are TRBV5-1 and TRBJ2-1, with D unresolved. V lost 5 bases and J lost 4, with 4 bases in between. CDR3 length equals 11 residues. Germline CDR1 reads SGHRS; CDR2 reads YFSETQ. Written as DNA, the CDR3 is TGCGCCAGCAGGGAGTACAATGAGCAGTTCTTC. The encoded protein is CASREYNEQFF.

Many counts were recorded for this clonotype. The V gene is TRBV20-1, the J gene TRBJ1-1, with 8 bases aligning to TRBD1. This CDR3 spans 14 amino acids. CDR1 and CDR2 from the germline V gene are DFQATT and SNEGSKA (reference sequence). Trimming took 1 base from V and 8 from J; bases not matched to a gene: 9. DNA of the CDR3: TGCAGTGCTAGAGTTACCCGGTCAGGGGGCGAAGCTTTCTTT. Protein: CSARVTRSGGEAFF.

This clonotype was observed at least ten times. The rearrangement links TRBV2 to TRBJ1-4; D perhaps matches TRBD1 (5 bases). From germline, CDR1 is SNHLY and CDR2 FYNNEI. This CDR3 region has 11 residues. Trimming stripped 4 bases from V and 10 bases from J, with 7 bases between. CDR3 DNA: TGTGCCAGCAGTGCGGGGGTAAAACTGTTTTTT. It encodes CASSAGVKLFF.

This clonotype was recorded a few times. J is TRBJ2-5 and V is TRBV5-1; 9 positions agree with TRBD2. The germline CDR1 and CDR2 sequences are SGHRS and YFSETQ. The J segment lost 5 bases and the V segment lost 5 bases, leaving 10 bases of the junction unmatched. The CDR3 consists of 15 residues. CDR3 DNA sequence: TGCGCCAGCAGTGAAGCGGGGGGACCCCAGGAGACCCAGTACTTC. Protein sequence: CASSEAGGPQETQYF. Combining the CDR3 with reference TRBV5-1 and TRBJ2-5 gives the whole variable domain KAGVTQTPRYLIKTRGQQVTLSCSPISGHRSVSWYQQTPGQGLQFLFEYFSETQRNKGNFPGRFSGRQFSNSRSEMNVSTLELGDSALYLCASSEAGGPQETQYFGPGTRLLVL.

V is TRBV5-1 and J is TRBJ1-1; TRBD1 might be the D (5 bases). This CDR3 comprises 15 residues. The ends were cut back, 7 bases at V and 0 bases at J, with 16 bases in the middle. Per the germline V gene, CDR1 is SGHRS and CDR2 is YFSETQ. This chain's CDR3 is CASAEAGGMNTEAFF. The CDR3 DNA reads TGCGCCAGCGCAGAGGCTGGGGGAATGAACACTGAAGCTTTCTTT.

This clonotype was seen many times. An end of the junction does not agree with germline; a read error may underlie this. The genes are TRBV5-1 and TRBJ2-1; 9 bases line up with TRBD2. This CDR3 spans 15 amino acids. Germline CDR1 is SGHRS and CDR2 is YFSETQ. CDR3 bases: TGTGCCAGCAGCTTTAGCGGGGGCGGGTACAATGAGCAGTTCTTC. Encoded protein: CASSFSGGGYNEQFF.

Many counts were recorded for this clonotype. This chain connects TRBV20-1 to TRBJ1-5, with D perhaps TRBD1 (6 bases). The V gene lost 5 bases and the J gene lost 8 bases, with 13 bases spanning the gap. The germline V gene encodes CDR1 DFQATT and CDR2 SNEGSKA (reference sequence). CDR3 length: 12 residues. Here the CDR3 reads CSASLGAKPQHF. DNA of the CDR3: TGCAGTGCTTCGCTGGGGGCCAAGCCCCAGCATTTT.

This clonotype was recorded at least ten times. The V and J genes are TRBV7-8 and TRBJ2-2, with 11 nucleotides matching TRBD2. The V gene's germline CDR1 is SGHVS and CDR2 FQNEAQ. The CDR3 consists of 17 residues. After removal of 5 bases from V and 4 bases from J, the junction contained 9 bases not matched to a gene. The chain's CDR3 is CASSRLAGGSPTGELFF. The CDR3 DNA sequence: TGTGCCAGCAGCAGATTAGCGGGGGGGTCGCCCACCGGGGAGCTGTTTTTT.

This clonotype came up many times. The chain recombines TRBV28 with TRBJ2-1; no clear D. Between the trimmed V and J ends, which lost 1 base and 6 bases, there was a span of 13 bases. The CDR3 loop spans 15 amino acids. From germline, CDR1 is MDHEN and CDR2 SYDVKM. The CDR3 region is CASSLFAEAINEQFF. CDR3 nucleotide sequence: TGTGCCAGCAGTTTATTTGCCGAAGCCATCAATGAGCAGTTCTTC.

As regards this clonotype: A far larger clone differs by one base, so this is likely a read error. CDR3 residues: CASSLGGNTETFF. CDR3 nucleotides: TGTGCCAGCAGCTTAGGGGGGAACACTGAAACTTTCTTT. The chain recombines TRBV11-2 with TRBJ1-1; tentatively, D is TRBD1 (5 bases). CDR3 length: 13 residues. Germline V gene data show CDR1 as SGHAT and CDR2 as FQNNGV.

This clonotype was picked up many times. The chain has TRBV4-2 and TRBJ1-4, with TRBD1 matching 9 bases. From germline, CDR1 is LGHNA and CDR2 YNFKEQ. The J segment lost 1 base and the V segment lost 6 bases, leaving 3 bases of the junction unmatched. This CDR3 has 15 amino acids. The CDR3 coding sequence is TGTGCCAGCAGTCGGGACAGGGTAACTAATGAAAAACTGTTTTTT. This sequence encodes CASSRDRVTNEKLFF.

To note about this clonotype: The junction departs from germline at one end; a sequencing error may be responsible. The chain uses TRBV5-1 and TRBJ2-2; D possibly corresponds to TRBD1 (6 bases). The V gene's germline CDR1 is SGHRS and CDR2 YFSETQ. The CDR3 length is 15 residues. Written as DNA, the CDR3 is TGCGCCGGCAGCTTGTTGGACAGAGGCACCGGGGAGCTGTTTTTT. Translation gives CAGSLLDRGTGELFF.

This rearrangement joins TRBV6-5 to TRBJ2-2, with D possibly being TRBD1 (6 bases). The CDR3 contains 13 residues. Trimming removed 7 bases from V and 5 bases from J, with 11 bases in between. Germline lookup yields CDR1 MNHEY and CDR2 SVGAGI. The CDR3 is CASNHQGTGELFF. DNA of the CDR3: TGTGCCAGCAATCACCAGGGGACCGGGGAGCTGTTTTTT.

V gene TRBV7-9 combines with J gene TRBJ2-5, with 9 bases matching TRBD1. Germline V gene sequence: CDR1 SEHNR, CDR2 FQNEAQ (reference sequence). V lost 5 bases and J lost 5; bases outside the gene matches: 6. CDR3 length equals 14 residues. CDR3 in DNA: TGTGCCAGCAGCCGAAGGACAGGGGTCGAGACCCAGTACTTC. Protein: CASSRRTGVETQYF.

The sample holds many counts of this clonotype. CDR3 DNA sequence: TGTGCCAGCAGTTACCAAGTGGGGTACGAGCAGTACTTC. Translated, it gives CASSYQVGYEQYF. V is TRBV6-6 and J is TRBJ2-7; D ambiguous. V was pared by 2 bases and J by 4 bases, with 9 bases between. The CDR3 spans 13 residues. CDR1 and CDR2 from the germline V gene are MNHNY and SVGAGI (reference sequence).

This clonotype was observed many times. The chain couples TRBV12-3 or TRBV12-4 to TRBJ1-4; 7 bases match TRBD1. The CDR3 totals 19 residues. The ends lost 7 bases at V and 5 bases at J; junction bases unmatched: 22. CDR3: CASTKTRQGRGQGNEKLFF. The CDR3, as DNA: TGTGCCAGCACTAAAACACGACAGGGACGAGGACAAGGAAATGAAAAACTGTTTTTT.

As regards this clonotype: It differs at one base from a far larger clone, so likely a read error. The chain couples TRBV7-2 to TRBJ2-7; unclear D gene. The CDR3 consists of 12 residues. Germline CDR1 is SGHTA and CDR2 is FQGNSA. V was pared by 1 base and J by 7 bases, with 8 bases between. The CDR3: CASSLGLGEQYF. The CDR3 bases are TGTGCCAGCAGCTTAGGCCTGGGGGAGCAGTACTTC. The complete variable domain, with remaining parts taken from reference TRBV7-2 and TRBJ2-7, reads GAGVSQSPSNKVTEKGKDVELRCDPISGHTALYWYRQSLGQGLEFLIYFQGNSAPDKSGLPSDRFSAERTGGSVSTLTIQRTQQEDSAVYLCASSLGLGEQYFGPGTRLTVT.

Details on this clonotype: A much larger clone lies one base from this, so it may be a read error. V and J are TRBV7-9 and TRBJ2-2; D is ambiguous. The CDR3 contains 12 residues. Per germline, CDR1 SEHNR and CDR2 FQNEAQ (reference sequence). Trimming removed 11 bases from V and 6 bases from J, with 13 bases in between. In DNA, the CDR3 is TGTGCCGGCACCCTACTCGCCGGGGAGCTGTTTTTT. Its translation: CAGTLLAGELFF.

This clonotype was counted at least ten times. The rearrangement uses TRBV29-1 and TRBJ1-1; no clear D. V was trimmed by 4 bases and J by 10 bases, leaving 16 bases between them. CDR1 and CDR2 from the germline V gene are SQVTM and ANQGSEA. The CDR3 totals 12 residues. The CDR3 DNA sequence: TGCAGCGTTGCTCCTCTTTGGAAGGCAGCTTTCTTT. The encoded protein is CSVAPLWKAAFF.

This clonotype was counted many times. CDR3 bases: TGTGCCAGCAGTTACACGGGAAAGGGCTACGAGCAGTACTTC. Encoded protein: CASSYTGKGYEQYF. The rearrangement uses TRBV6-6 and TRBJ2-7; maybe TRBD2 (5 bases). CDR1 and CDR2 (germline): MNHNY, SVGAGI (reference sequence). The CDR3 consists of 14 residues. The V end lost 2 bases, the J end lost 3 bases, and 11 bases lay between the germline ends.

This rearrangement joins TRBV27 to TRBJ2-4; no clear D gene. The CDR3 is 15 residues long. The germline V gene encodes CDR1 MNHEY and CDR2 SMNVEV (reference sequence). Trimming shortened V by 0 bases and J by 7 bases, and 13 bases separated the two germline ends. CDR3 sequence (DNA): TGTGCCAGCAGTTTATCGCTCCAGCCACGGAACATTCAGTACTTC. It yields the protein CASSLSLQPRNIQYF.

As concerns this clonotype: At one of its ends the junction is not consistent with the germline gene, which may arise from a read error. The CDR3 DNA is TGCGCCAGCAGCCGGGGTTACAATGAGCGGTTCTTC. The encoded protein is CASSRGYNERFF. This chain uses TRBV5-1 with TRBJ2-1, with D possibly TRBD2 on 5 matching bases. The CDR3 sequence is 12 residues long. Germline values: CDR1 SGHRS, CDR2 YFSETQ.

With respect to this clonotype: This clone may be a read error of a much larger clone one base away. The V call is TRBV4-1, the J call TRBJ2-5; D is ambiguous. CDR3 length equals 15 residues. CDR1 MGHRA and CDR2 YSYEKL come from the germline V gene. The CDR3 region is CAGSPTTARQETQYF. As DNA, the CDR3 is TGCGCCGGCAGCCCGACCACCGCCCGACAAGAGACCCAGTACTTC.

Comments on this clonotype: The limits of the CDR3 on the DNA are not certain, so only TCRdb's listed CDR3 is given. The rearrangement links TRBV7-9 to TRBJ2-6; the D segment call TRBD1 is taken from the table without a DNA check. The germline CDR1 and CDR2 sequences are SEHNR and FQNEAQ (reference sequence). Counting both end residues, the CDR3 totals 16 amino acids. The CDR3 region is CASSFGYGTGANALTF.

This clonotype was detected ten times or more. Here the CDR3 reads CSVASPTGAGNTEAFF. CDR3 in DNA: TGCAGCGTCGCCTCTCCTACAGGGGCGGGGAACACTGAAGCTTTCTTT. The chain has TRBV29-1 and TRBJ1-1, with 7 bases identical to TRBD1. Germline V gene data show CDR1 as SQVTM and CDR2 as ANQGSEA. The CDR3 contains 16 residues. J lost 1 base, V lost 6 bases, and 14 bases had no gene match.

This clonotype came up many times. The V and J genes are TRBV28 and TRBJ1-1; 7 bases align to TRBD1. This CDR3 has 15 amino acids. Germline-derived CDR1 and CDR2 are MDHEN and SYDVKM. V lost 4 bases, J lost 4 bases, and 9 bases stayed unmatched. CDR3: CASSSARTGATEAFF. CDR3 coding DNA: TGTGCCAGCAGTTCCGCCAGGACAGGAGCCACTGAAGCTTTCTTT.